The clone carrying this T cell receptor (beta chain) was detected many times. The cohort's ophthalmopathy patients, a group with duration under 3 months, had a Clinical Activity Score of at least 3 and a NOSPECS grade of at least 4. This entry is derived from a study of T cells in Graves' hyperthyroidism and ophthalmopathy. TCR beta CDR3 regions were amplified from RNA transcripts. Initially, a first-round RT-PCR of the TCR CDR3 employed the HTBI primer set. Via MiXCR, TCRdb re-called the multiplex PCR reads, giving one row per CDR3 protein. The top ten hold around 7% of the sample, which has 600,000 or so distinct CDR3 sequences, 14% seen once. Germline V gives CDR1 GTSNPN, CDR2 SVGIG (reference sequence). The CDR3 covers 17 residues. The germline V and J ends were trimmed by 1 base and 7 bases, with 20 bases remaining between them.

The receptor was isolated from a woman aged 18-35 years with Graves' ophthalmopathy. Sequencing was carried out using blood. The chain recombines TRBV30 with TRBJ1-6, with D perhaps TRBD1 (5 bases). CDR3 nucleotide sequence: TGTGCCTGGAGTGAGTGGGGTGCCCCCAGGGCAAATTCACCCCTCCACTTT. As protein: CAWSEWGAPRANSPLHF.